The 8 T cell receptor beta chains given below trace back to one sample, sequenced in a study of cytomegalovirus exposure and HLA in healthy donors. Repertoires were generated with immunoSEQ multiplex PCR, while TCRdb's copy carries only in-frame clones and drops some. Of under 250,000 clones listed, about three quarters are singletons. Input material: PBMCs. These receptors were collected from a woman aged 25-40 years in good health and CMV-seronegative.

The chain carries TRBV6-6 and TRBJ1-1, with a tentative D call TRBD1 (5 bases). The CDR3 sequence is 14 residues long. Trimming took 4 bases from V and 3 from J, leaving 12 bases between them. Germline-derived CDR1 and CDR2 are MNHNY and SVGAGI (reference sequence). The CDR3 DNA is TGTGCCAGCAGTTTGGGGGGTAAGGACACTGAAGCTTTCTTT. Amino acids: CASSLGGKDTEAFF.

A few counts support this clone. This rearrangement joins TRBV15 to TRBJ2-2; D is ambiguous. The CDR3 length is 13 residues. The V end was cut by 4 bases, the J end by 7 bases, with 10 bases between. Per germline, CDR1 LNHNV and CDR2 YYDKDF (reference sequence). The CDR3 DNA reads TGTGCCACCAGCAACAGAGATCTCGGGGAGCTGTTTTTT. Residues: CATSNRDLGELFF.

This sequence joins TRBV9 and TRBJ2-2; weak D call: TRBD2 (6 bases). V was shortened by 6 bases and J by 1 base, with 13 bases between the two germline ends. The CDR3 loop spans 15 amino acids. Germline assignment: CDR1 SGDLS and CDR2 YYNGEE. The CDR3 region is CASTPGLMNTGELFF. CDR3 bases: TGTGCCAGCACGCCAGGACTAATGAACACCGGGGAGCTGTTTTTT.

The V and J genes are TRBV4-2 and TRBJ2-7; D is possibly TRBD2 (5 bases). With 3 bases removed from V and 1 base from J, the gap between germline ends came to 10 bases. The CDR3 extends over 14 amino acids. Germline V gene lookup returns CDR1 LGHNA and CDR2 YNFKEQ. CDR3 bases: TGTGCCAGCAGCCAGGCCGGGAAGTCCTACGAGCAGTACTTC. Amino acid sequence: CASSQAGKSYEQYF.

This chain uses TRBV5-6 with TRBJ1-2, with 8 positions matching TRBD1. This CDR3 comprises 14 residues. V shed 5 bases and J 4 bases; nucleotides not matched to a gene: 7. Per the germline V gene, CDR1 is SGHDT and CDR2 is YYEEEE. This CDR3 reads CASRFDRGLYGYTF. The CDR3 region has the DNA TGTGCCAGCAGGTTTGACAGGGGACTCTATGGCTACACCTTC. The entire variable domain, with the rest obtained from reference TRBV5-6 and TRBJ1-2, is as follows: DAGVTQSPTHLIKTRGQQVTLRCSPKSGHDTVSWYQQALGQGPQFIFQYYEEEERQRGNFPDRFSGHQFPNYSSELNVNALLLGDSALYLCASRFDRGLYGYTFGSGTRLTVV.

V and J are TRBV6-1 and TRBJ2-1; 7 bases align to TRBD1. CDR3 length: 17 amino acids. CDR1 MNHNS and CDR2 SASEGT come from the germline V gene. The V gene end was trimmed by 3 bases and the J gene end by 4 bases; junction bases not matched to a gene: 12. The CDR3: CASSDLRVGQPYNEQFF. DNA of the CDR3: TGTGCCAGCAGTGATCTTCGTGTGGGACAGCCATACAATGAGCAGTTCTTC.

This chain joins TRBV28 and TRBJ2-7; D is ambiguous. The CDR3 sequence is 14 residues long. Germline CDR1 MDHEN, CDR2 SYDVKM. V was pared by 5 bases and J by 0 bases, with 11 bases between. CDR3 in amino acids: CASSPMGTSYEQYF. The CDR3 DNA reads as TGTGCCAGCAGTCCCATGGGCACCTCCTACGAGCAGTACTTC.

The V and J genes are TRBV11-2 and TRBJ1-1; D is uncertain. This CDR3 has 14 amino acids. Per the germline V gene, CDR1 is SGHAT and CDR2 is FQNNGV. Trimming left V 4 bases short and J 1 base short, with 10 bases between. In DNA, the CDR3 is TGTGCCAGCAGCTCCATACGGGGGAACACTGAAGCTTTCTTT. Amino acids: CASSSIRGNTEAFF.